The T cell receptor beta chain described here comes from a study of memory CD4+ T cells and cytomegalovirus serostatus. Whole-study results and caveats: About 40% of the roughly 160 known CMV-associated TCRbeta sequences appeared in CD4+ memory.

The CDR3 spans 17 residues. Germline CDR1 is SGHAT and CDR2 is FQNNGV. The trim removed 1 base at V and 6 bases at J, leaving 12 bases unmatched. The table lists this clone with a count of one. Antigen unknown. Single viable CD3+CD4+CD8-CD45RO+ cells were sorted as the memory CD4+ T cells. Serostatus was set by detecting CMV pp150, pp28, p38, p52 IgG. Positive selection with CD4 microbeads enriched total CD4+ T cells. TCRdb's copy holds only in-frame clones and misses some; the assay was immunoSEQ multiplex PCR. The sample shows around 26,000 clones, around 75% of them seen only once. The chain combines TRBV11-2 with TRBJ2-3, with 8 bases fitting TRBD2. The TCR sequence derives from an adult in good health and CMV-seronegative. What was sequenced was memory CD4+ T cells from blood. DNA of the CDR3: TGTGCCAGCAGCTTAGTCGGGGGGGCTTCCCATGGTGATACGCAGTATTTT. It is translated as CASSLVGGASHGDTQYF.